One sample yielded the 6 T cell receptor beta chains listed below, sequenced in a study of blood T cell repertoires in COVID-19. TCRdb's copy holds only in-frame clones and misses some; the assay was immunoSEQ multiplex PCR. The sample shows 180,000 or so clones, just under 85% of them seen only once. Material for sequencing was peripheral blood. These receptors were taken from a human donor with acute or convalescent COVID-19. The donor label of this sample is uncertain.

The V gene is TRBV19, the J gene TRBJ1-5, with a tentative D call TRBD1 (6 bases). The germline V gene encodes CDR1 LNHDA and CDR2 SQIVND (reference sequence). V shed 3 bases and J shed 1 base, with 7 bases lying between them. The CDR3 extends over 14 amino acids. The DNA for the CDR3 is TGTGCCAGTAGTATTACAGGGAGCAATCAGCCCCAGCATTTT. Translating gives CASSITGSNQPQHF.

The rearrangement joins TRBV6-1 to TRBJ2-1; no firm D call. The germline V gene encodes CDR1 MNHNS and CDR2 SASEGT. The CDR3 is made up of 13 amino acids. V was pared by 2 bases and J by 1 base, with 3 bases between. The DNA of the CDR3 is TGTGCCAGCAGTGAACTTTCCTACAATGAGCAGTTCTTC. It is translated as CASSELSYNEQFF.

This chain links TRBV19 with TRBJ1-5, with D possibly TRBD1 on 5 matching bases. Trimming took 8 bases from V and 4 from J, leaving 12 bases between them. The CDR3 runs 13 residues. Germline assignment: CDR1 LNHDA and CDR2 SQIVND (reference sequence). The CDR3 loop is CASSDSPNQPQHF. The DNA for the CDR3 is TGTGCCAGTTCTGACAGCCCTAATCAGCCCCAGCATTTT.

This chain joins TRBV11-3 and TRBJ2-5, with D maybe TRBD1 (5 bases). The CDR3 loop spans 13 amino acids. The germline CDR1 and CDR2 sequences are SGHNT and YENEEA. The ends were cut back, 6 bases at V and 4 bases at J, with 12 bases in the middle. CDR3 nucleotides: TGTGCCAGCAGTAGTGACAGCCGAGAGACCCAGTACTTC. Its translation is CASSSDSRETQYF.

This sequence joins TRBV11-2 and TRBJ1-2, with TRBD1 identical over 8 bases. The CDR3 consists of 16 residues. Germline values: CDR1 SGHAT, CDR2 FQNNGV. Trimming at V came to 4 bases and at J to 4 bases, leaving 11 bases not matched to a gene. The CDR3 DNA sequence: TGTGCCAGCAGCTCCACCCGGGGACAGGCATCCTATGGCTACACCTTC. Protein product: CASSSTRGQASYGYTF.

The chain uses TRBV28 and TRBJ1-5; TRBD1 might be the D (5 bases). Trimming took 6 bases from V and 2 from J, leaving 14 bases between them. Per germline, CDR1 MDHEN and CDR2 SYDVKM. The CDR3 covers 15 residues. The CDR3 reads CASSPGGLGNQPQHF. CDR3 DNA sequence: TGTGCCAGCAGCCCCGGGGGGTTGGGCAATCAGCCCCAGCATTTT.